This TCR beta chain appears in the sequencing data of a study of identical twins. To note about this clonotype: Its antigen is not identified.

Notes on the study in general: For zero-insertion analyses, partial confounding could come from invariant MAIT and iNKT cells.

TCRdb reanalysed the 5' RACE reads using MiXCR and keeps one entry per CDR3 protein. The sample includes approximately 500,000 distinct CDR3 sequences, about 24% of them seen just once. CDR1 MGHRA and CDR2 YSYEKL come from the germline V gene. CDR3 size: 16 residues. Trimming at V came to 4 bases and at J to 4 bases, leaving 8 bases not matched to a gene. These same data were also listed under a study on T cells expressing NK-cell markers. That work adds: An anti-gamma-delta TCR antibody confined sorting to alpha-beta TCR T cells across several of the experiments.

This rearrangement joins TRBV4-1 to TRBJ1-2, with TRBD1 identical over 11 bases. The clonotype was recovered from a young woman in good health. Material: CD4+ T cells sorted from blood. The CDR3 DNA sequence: TGCGCCAGCAGCCCTAAGGGACAGGGGGAAGCCTATGGCTACACCTTC. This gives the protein CASSPKGQGEAYGYTF.